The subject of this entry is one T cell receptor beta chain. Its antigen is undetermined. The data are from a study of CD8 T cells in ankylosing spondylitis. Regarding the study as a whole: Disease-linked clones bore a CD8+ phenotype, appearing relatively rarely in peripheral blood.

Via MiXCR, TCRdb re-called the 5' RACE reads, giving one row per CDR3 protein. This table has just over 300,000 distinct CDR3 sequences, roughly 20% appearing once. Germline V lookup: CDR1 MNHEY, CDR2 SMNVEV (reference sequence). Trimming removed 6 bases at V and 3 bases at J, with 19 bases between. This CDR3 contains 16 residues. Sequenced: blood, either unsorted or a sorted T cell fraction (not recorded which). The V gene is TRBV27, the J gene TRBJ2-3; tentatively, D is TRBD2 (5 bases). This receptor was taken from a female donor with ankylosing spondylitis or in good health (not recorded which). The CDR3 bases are TGTGCCAGCAGACCTCGGGCCAACTTAGCGACAGATACGCAGTATTTT. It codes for CASRPRANLATDTQYF.